Listed here is a single TCR beta chain. Its antigen is still unknown. No base quality information exists; no much larger clone differs at one position. V loses 4 bases of germline sequence and J loses 7 bases, and the interval between the two ends is 13 bases. There are 14 amino acids in the CDR3, from cysteine to phenylalanine inclusive. CDR3 DNA is the only sequence kept; it has 42 bases, read in frame from the first base. The germline V gene provides CDR1 LGHNA and CDR2 YNFKEQ. In total, approximately 700 healthy bone marrow donors made up the cohort. At the time of sampling, all cohort members were nominally healthy, though unrecorded immune exposures were likely present. The donor tested CMV seronegative, placing the donor among the 350 to 400 seronegative members of the cohort. A peripheral blood sample was provided by each donor, and peripheral blood mononuclear cells were used for TCR beta sequencing. The Qiagen DNeasy Blood Extraction Kit was used to extract genomic DNA from the blood cell samples.

Library creation used the immunoSEQ multiplex PCR assay. For the multiplex PCR, a mixture combining 60 forward primers for TCR Vbeta segments and 13 reverse primers for TCR Jbeta segments was used. Amplification of the CDR3 region of rearranged TCR beta genes was performed with a multiplex PCR assay on genomic DNA. Amplified TCR beta libraries were sequenced as 87-base-pair reads on the Illumina HiSeq System. The study's own analysis went as follows. Across the 500 to 700 repertoires, a later analysis counted approximately 83 million unique TCR beta chains, 9 million to 14 million of which were shared by at least two donors. Raw reads were error-corrected and collapsed into unique sequences by a nearest-neighbor algorithm in which closely related sequences were merged to remove PCR and sequencing errors. CDR3 sequences were aligned to IMGT reference sequences to assign V, D and J gene segments. For a sequence to be retained, a match of at least six nucleotides to both a V gene segment and a J gene segment was required. Rearrangements were called productive when the CDR3 lacked stop codons and stayed in frame with V and J; all others were non-productive. CDR3 was defined according to IMGT convention as the region running from the second conserved V-encoded cysteine to the conserved J-encoded phenylalanine. In an earlier analysis of roughly 580 of the donors, sequences lacking an unambiguous match to a single V gene segment were excluded. In an earlier analysis of around 590 of the donors, a V segment was called functional when productive rearrangements were above 56.7%, and segregating when the standard deviation between donors exceeded 5%. A statistical classification framework was built for diagnosing cytomegalovirus status from the catalog of TCR beta chain sequences. A later analysis assigned V and J genes by comparing TCR nucleotide sequences with IMGT/GENE-DB human TR gene sequences. Using the TCRdist pipeline, a later analysis assigned CDR3 sequences along with most-parsimonious VDJ recombination scenarios. In a later analysis, each TCR beta chain was defined by its CDR3 amino acid sequence together with its V-gene family, and reads lacking a unique V-gene family were excluded. As a way to deal with suspected cross-contamination and a sequencing artifact, a later analysis dropped 450 to 700 nucleotide sequences that were highly shared and had low generation probability. In a later analysis, a clonal expansion index was calculated for each public chain from normalized within-repertoire ranks of inferred template counts. Generation probabilities in a later analysis came from a VDJ recombination model fitted to out-of-frame rearrangements, and those results were checked against IGoR. A later analysis scored TCR-TCR, TCR-HLA and TCR-CMV co-occurrence with hypergeometric tests, applying a repertoire-size bias correction to TCR pairs. To estimate false discovery rates, a later analysis permuted the HLA or CMV assignments 20 times. In a later analysis, co-occurring TCRs were grouped with DBSCAN, and TCRdist sequence similarity was added when clustering was performed within HLA-allele-positive subsets. Co-occurrence clustering excluded repertoires with fewer than 30,000 or more than 120,000 public chains, plus five with anomalous nucleotide sharing. In its TCRdb copy, this immuneACCESS table keeps in-frame sequences only and misses some clones. Where compared with another copy, unresolved V genes explain less than half of these, and the others have no known cause. V and J calls and clone size are copied from that table; D and trimming were computed from the DNA. The sample has roughly 110,000 clones on record, 70% to 85% of them singletons. Together, the top ten hold around 2.6% of the sample.

This specimen comes from a study of cytomegalovirus exposure and HLA in healthy donors (dated by TCRdb to about 2017). Describing the broader study: According to an earlier analysis of a few hundred of the donors, about 170 million T cells yielded 95 million to 140 million unique TCR beta sequences and around 280 Gb of sequence data. Approximately 300 gigabases of sequencing data and tens of millions of unique TCR sequences made up an early release that covered several hundred HLA-typed donors. The genetic ancestry cluster associated with self-reported Caucasian donors included around four fifths of the approximately 410 genotyped donors. The study aimed to test whether cataloging public T cell receptors could reveal signatures of past pathogen exposure. The study used immunosequencing to profile the T cell repertoires of more than 650 subjects and linked those repertoires to cytomegalovirus serostatus. In addition to the first cohort of 650 to 750 subjects, a separate validation cohort of 120 different subjects was used. To predict cytomegalovirus infection status, the study combined high-throughput TCR immunosequencing, statistical association of individual TCRs with disease status, and machine learning. In a later analysis, previously published TCR beta repertoires from about 670 donors were re-analyzed and high-resolution HLA genotyping was added so that TCR occurrence patterns could be studied. In the later analysis, no new phenotypic data were used to find candidate immune exposures; instead, reliance was placed on TCR beta sequences and their occurrence across donors. To decide whether each TCR beta V gene segment behaved as functional or pseudogenic, an earlier analysis of over 500 of the donors relied on high-throughput TCR beta sequencing. Donor age, sex, ethnicity and CMV serostatus were compiled together with the repertoire data. Genome-wide SNP genotypes for about 60% of the 666 donors were used in a later genetic analysis, which treated that subset as a discovery cohort. All discovery cohort repertoires had been generated on a single sequencing platform. HLA typing covered class I and class II loci at four-digit resolution. Typing coverage varied by locus: roughly 629-630 donors for A, B, C, DRB1 and DQB1; more than 500 for DQA1; approximately 570 for DPA1; fewer than 480 for DPB1. Because of strong linkage in the cohort, roughly five DR-DQ haplotypes were treated as single units for association and clustering. On average, around 230,000 unique TCR beta nucleotide sequences were sequenced per donor among about 400 genotyped donors of the cohort, with around 19% of those sequences being non-productive. The full study reports these points: Assigning TCR associations to individual alleles was difficult when HLA alleles, especially DR and DQ, strongly co-occurred. According to a later analysis, parvovirus B19, influenza, CMV and Epstein-Barr virus appeared linked to several top co-occurrence clusters. A cluster of highly shared sequence variants was judged likely to represent a technical artifact of the sequencing pipeline. In a later genetic analysis, fewer N-insertions in productive TCRs were reported among donors in an Asian-associated ancestry cluster than the roughly 700-donor mean. Correlated functional status among segregating V segments might reflect linkage disequilibrium, but an unknown experimental factor could not be ruled out. The cohort was sequenced for TCR beta chains only, and without alpha or paired-chain data the features that could be detected were limited. According to a later analysis, TCR association rates differed among HLA loci, with DRB1 alleles showing the most associated TCRs and HLA-C alleles showing the fewest. Most TCR sequences were seen in very few donors, while some public TCRs were found in many individuals. The classifier was reported to diagnose cytomegalovirus status with high specificity and sensitivity in both the original and validation cohorts. V-gene and J-gene trimming of TCR beta chains was associated with a missense DCLRE1C variant in a later genetic analysis, and the association was replicated in an independent cohort. In vitro tests confirmed that a few of the cytomegalovirus-associated TCR beta chains recognize cytomegalovirus antigens. In an earlier analysis of approximately 590 of the donors, most TCR beta V segments appeared in productive rearrangements about 90% or about 30% of the time, broadly matching IMGT annotations. At a false discovery rate of 0.05, a later analysis linked some 17,000 TCR beta sequences to specific HLA alleles. Because HLA typing was missing for some donors at each locus, association tests included only the typed subset. According to the authors, the approach could potentially be generalized to other disease states and immunological phenotypes. Roughly uniform sequencing depth across donors was assumed in presence/absence analyses, although this assumption may not hold. The only immune exposure information available for the cohort was CMV serostatus. Compared with equally common non-associated chains, HLA-associated TCR beta chains in a later analysis were more clonally expanded and had lower generation probabilities. Some IMGT-functional V segments, including TRBV6-2 and TRBV6-3, could not be told apart with the 87-base-pair reads, so those segments were excluded. A total of 150 to 200 TCR beta chains were listed by the study as associated with cytomegalovirus. A further reported finding was that TCR beta sequences accurately predicted the HLA-A and HLA-B alleles for most subjects in the first cohort. A later analysis found that most CMV-associated TCR beta chains appeared HLA-restricted, with HLA associations seemingly driven largely by CMV exposure. Around 16 rarely observed V segments, including chromosome 9 orphons, were excluded from the earlier analysis of several hundred of the donors because counts were too low.

The specimen was PBMCs. This receptor was identified in a woman between 18 and 29 years old in good health and CMV-seronegative. This receptor chain uses TRBV4-2 and TRBJ2-2; possibly the D gene is TRBD2, per 5 matching bases. The CDR3 protein: CASSPLGESGELFF. The DNA sequence is as follows: TGTGCCAGCAGCCCCTTGGGAGAGAGCGGGGAGCTGTTTTTT.